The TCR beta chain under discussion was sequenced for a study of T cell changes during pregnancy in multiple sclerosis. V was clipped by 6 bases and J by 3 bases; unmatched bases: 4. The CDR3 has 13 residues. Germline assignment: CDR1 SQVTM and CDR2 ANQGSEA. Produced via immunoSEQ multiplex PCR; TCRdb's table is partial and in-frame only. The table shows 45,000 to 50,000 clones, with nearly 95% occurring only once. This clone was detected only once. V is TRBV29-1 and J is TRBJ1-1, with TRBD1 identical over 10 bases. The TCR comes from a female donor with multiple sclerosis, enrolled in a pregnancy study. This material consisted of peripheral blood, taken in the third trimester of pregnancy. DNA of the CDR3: TGCAGCGTGGGGACAGGGGTGGACACTGAAGCTTTCTTT. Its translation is CSVGTGVDTEAFF. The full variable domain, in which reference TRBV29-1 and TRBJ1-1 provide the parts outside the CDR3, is SAVISQKPSRDICQRGTSLTIQCQVDSQVTMMFWYRQQPGQSLTLIATANQGSEATYESGFVIDKFPISRPNLTFSTLTVSNMSPEDSSIYLCSVGTGVDTEAFFGQGTRLTVV.